Shown below are 28 T cell receptor beta chains from a single sample sequenced in a study of T-cell reconstitution after alpha-beta-depleted transplantation in children. Unique molecular identifiers featured in how the TCRbeta library was prepared. TCRdb reanalysed the PCR reads using MiXCR and keeps one entry per CDR3 protein. This sample carries about 980,000 distinct CDR3 sequences, about 30% of them seen once, and the ten largest clones take approximately 30%. This specimen consisted of PBMCs, mostly from graft donor cells, obtained 360 days after TCRalphabeta/CD19-depleted stem cell transplant. The receptor source for this set is a boy under three years old who had a stem cell transplant for SCID, so the T cells may come from the graft donor.

This clonotype has at least ten counts. The chain links TRBV12-3 or TRBV12-4 to TRBJ2-3; D is uncertain. CDR3 size: 11 residues. V gave up 3 bases and J gave up 5 bases, with 3 bases separating them. This CDR3 is CASSFLDTQYF. The CDR3 nucleotides are TGTGCCAGCAGTTTCCTAGATACGCAGTATTTT.

This clonotype was found a few times. CDR3 protein: CASSLISTRLRETQYF. The CDR3 DNA reads as TGTGCCAGCAGTCTCATATCCACTAGACTGAGGGAGACCCAGTACTTC. The chain links TRBV12-3 or TRBV12-4 to TRBJ2-5; D is perhaps TRBD2 (5 bases). The V and J ends lost 5 bases and 5 bases respectively, with 21 bases between them. The CDR3 covers 16 residues.

This chain joins TRBV7-3 and TRBJ2-3; D unresolved. This CDR3 is 13 amino acids long. Trimming pared 5 bases from V and 8 bases from J, leaving 14 bases between. The germline V gene encodes CDR1 SGHTA and CDR2 FQGTGA. CDR3 sequence reads: CASSKDPLSTQYF. The CDR3 nucleotides are TGTGCCAGCAGCAAAGACCCCCTGAGTACGCAGTATTTT.

This clonotype was seen more than once but under ten times. CDR3 nucleotides: TGCGCCAGCAGCGCCGGACAGGGGCGAGGCACTGAAGCTTTCTTT. Translated: CASSAGQGRGTEAFF. The chain joins TRBV5-1 to TRBJ1-1; the match to TRBD1 covers 9 bases. V lost 4 bases, J lost 4 bases, and 8 bases stayed unmatched. Germline CDR1 reads SGHRS; CDR2 reads YFSETQ. CDR3 length: 15 amino acids.

V is TRBV5-1 and J is TRBJ2-4; 9 positions match TRBD1. Germline CDR1 and CDR2: SGHRS and YFSETQ. There are 14 residues in the CDR3. V trimming: 1 base; J trimming: 9 bases; junction bases outside the gene matches: 5. This CDR3 is CASSLIDRGGIQYF. DNA for the CDR3: TGCGCCAGCAGCTTGATCGACAGGGGGGGCATTCAGTACTTC.

Worth noting for this clonotype: One end of the junction does not line up with germline, which may come from a read error. The chain links TRBV7-3 to TRBJ1-3; D may be TRBD1 (5 bases). Germline V lookup: CDR1 SGHTA, CDR2 FQGTGA. CDR3 size: 16 residues. The CDR3 here is CASSLTGRGSGNTIFF. For the CDR3, the DNA is TGTGCCAGCAGCTTAACGGGACGGGGCTCTGGAAACACCATATTTTTT.

The chain couples TRBV29-1 to TRBJ2-1; the D is unclear. Germline lookup yields CDR1 SQVTM and CDR2 ANQGSEA. Trimming removed 2 bases at V and 9 bases at J, with 11 bases between. The CDR3 contains 12 residues. CDR3 sequence reads: CSVERRDGEQFF. CDR3 DNA sequence: TGCAGCGTTGAAAGGAGAGACGGTGAGCAGTTCTTC.

This clonotype turned up a few times. The chain has TRBV4-3 and TRBJ2-7; D remains unclear. Germline CDR1 and CDR2: LGHNA and YSLEER. The CDR3 totals 16 residues. V shed 0 bases and J shed 9 bases, with 21 bases lying between them. CDR3 region: CASSQDYYGMETGQYF. Written as DNA, the CDR3 is TGCGCCAGCAGCCAAGACTATTACGGTATGGAGACCGGGCAGTACTTC.

The CDR3 loop reads CASSLEALRPDTQYF. For the CDR3, the DNA is TGCGCCAGCAGCTTGGAGGCCCTCCGGCCAGATACGCAGTATTTT. This chain links TRBV5-1 with TRBJ2-3; D uncertain. The length of the CDR3 is 15 residues. Germline V CDR1 and CDR2: SGHRS, YFSETQ. V was trimmed by 0 bases and J by 4 bases, leaving 12 bases between them. Combining the CDR3 with reference TRBV5-1 and TRBJ2-3 gives the whole variable domain KAGVTQTPRYLIKTRGQQVTLSCSPISGHRSVSWYQQTPGQGLQFLFEYFSETQRNKGNFPGRFSGRQFSNSRSEMNVSTLELGDSALYLCASSLEALRPDTQYFGPGTRLTVL.

V gene TRBV20-1 combines with J gene TRBJ2-1; D perhaps matches TRBD2 (5 bases). Trimming shortened V by 6 bases and J by 6 bases, and 18 bases separated the two germline ends. The CDR3 runs 14 residues. Germline values: CDR1 DFQATT, CDR2 SNEGSKA (reference sequence). The CDR3 DNA is TGCAGTGCCAGAAGAGGGATTAGCCCCAATGAGCAGTTCTTC. Its protein product is CSARRGISPNEQFF.

This clonotype was detected once. V usage is TRBV2 and J usage is TRBJ2-6; D is possibly TRBD1 or TRBD2 (5 bases each). This CDR3 is 16 amino acids long. Germline V gene sequence: CDR1 SNHLY, CDR2 FYNNEI. With 6 bases removed from V and 2 bases from J, the gap between germline ends came to 14 bases. CDR3 sequence: CASSRAGSAGANVLTF. The DNA of the CDR3 is TGTGCCAGCAGCAGAGCAGGGAGCGCTGGGGCCAACGTCCTGACTTTC. The full variable domain, its missing parts supplied by reference TRBV2 and TRBJ2-6, is EPEVTQTPSHQVTQMGQEVILRCVPISNHLYFYWYRQILGQKVEFLVSFYNNEISEKSEIFDDQFSVERPDGSNFTLKIRSTKLEDSAMYFCASSRAGSAGANVLTFGAGSRLTVL.

A few counts support this clonotype. The CDR3 protein is CASSKIGKHTGELFF. In DNA, the CDR3 is TGTGCCAGCAGCAAAATCGGGAAGCACACCGGGGAGCTGTTTTTT. This sequence joins TRBV21-1 and TRBJ2-2; the D call in the table, TRBD1, was not verified against the DNA. TRBV21-1 is a pseudogene. This CDR3 spans 15 amino acids.

The chain carries TRBV6-2 or TRBV6-3 and TRBJ2-2; D is ambiguous. Trimming cost V 0 bases and J 4 bases, with 12 bases left between them. This CDR3 is built from 16 residues. Germline CDR1 MNHEY, CDR2 SVGEGT. For the CDR3, the DNA is TGTGCCAGCAGTTACTCGAGAGGTGGTACCACCGGGGAGCTGTTTTTT. Protein product: CASSYSRGGTTGELFF.

The chain carries TRBV12-3 or TRBV12-4 and TRBJ2-4, with 10 positions matching TRBD2. With V trimmed by 4 bases and J by 7 bases, 7 bases remained unmatched. The CDR3 runs 15 residues. The CDR3: CASSSKGLAENIQYF. CDR3 sequence (DNA): TGTGCCAGCAGTTCAAAAGGACTAGCGGAGAACATTCAGTACTTC.

This clonotype was seen only a few times. The J gene is TRBJ1-4, the V gene TRBV29-1; no clear D. Germline assignment: CDR1 SQVTM and CDR2 ANQGSEA. The CDR3 runs 13 residues. V lost 3 bases, J lost 8 bases, and 13 bases lay in between. CDR3 DNA sequence: TGCAGCGTTGAGTCGGGAAGTCGCGAAAAACTGTTTTTT. Translated: CSVESGSREKLFF.

V usage is TRBV5-1 and J usage is TRBJ1-1; 9 bases fit TRBD1. This CDR3 region has 15 residues. V lost 3 bases to trimming and J lost 4 bases; unmatched junction nucleotides: 7. Germline-derived CDR1 and CDR2 are SGHRS and YFSETQ. CDR3 sequence reads: CASSSTGGRVTEAFF. As DNA, the CDR3 is TGCGCCAGCAGCTCAACAGGGGGCCGGGTCACTGAAGCTTTCTTT.

This clonotype turned up a few times. DNA of the CDR3: TGTGCCAGCAGTTACTGGGGTGGGGGGAAGCGAGAGACCCAGTACTTC. Protein: CASSYWGGGKRETQYF. The chain links TRBV6-5 to TRBJ2-5; perhaps TRBD2 as D (6 bases). Germline lookup yields CDR1 MNHEY and CDR2 SVGAGI. This CDR3 contains 16 residues. Trimming took off 1 base at V and 4 bases at J, with 16 bases between the two ends.

The CDR3 DNA is TGCGCCAGCAGCCAAGAACTAGGAGCCAAGGGGCAGTACTTC. Its translation: CASSQELGAKGQYF. V usage is TRBV4-1 and J usage is TRBJ2-7; the D gene is possibly TRBD2 (5 bases). The CDR3 has 14 residues. Germline V gives CDR1 MGHRA, CDR2 YSYEKL. V was clipped by 0 bases and J by 9 bases, with 15 bases between them.

The chain's CDR3 is CASSQDPGPNYGYTF. The CDR3 coding sequence is TGCGCCAGCAGCCAAGACCCCGGGCCTAACTATGGCTACACCTTC. The rearrangement links TRBV4-1 to TRBJ1-2; D ambiguous. Germline loops: CDR1 MGHRA, CDR2 YSYEKL. V lost 0 bases and J lost 0, with 8 bases in between. There are 15 residues in the CDR3.

The V call is TRBV30, the J call TRBJ2-5; D gene ambiguous. CDR3 length: 13 residues. Germline V gene lookup returns CDR1 GTSNPN and CDR2 SVGIG (reference sequence). The germline V and J ends were trimmed by 1 base and 5 bases, with 11 bases remaining between them. CDR3: CAWSAKMGETQYF. For the CDR3, the DNA is TGTGCCTGGAGTGCCAAGATGGGGGAGACCCAGTACTTC.

This clonotype showed up many times. The chain joins TRBV7-9 to TRBJ2-7; 7 bases fit TRBD1. The CDR3 runs 15 residues. Germline V gives CDR1 SEHNR, CDR2 FQNEAQ (reference sequence). Losses at the gene ends were 5 bases for V and 0 bases for J; bases not matched to a gene: 7. The CDR3 coding sequence is TGTGCCAGCAGCCCCCGGGACAGAGGCTCCTACGAGCAGTACTTC. It specifies CASSPRDRGSYEQYF.

The chain has TRBV12-5 and TRBJ2-3; 9 nucleotides line up with TRBD1. Germline CDR1 LGHNT, CDR2 FRNRAP. This CDR3 is built from 17 residues. With 4 bases clipped from V and 8 bases from J, the junction kept 16 bases outside the gene matches. This CDR3 is CASGWNRDRDSPPTQYF. Written as DNA, the CDR3 is TGTGCTAGTGGTTGGAACCGGGACAGGGATTCCCCTCCTACGCAGTATTTT. Filled out from reference TRBV12-5 and TRBJ2-3, the complete variable domain reads DARVTQTPRHKVTEMGQEVTMRCQPILGHNTVFWYRQTMMQGLELLAYFRNRAPLDDSGMPKDRFSAEMPDATLATLKIQPSEPRDSAVYFCASGWNRDRDSPPTQYFGPGTRLTVL.

This clonotype was counted once. Relative to the germline gene, one junction end is altered; a read error may explain this. The chain has TRBV7-2 and TRBJ2-3; tentative D call: TRBD1 (6 bases). The V gene's germline CDR1 is SGHTA and CDR2 FQGNSA. This CDR3 contains 12 residues. The CDR3 region is CASSVAGTRWYF. As DNA, the CDR3 is TGTGCCAGCAGCGTAGCCGGGACACGGTGGTATTTT.

The chain uses TRBV12-3 or TRBV12-4 and TRBJ1-5; D is ambiguous. The CDR3 is 15 amino acids. Trimming cost V 6 bases and J 1 base, with 13 bases left between them. CDR3 bases: TGTGCCAGCAGCCCATTTTTGGGGAGCAATCAGCCCCAGCATTTT. It yields the protein CASSPFLGSNQPQHF.

This clonotype was counted a few times. The rearrangement joins TRBV5-1 to TRBJ2-7; D remains ambiguous. CDR3 length equals 14 residues. Germline-derived CDR1 and CDR2 are SGHRS and YFSETQ. The V end was cut by 0 bases, the J end by 0 bases, with 7 bases between. The CDR3 nucleotides read TGCGCCAGCAGCTTGGCGTTCAGCTCCTACGAGCAGTACTTC. Residues: CASSLAFSSYEQYF. The whole variable domain, filled in from reference TRBV5-1 and TRBJ2-7, reads KAGVTQTPRYLIKTRGQQVTLSCSPISGHRSVSWYQQTPGQGLQFLFEYFSETQRNKGNFPGRFSGRQFSNSRSEMNVSTLELGDSALYLCASSLAFSSYEQYFGPGTRLTVT.

The chain links TRBV5-1 to TRBJ2-2, with D perhaps TRBD1 or TRBD2 (6 bases each). This CDR3 has 16 residues. Germline loops: CDR1 SGHRS, CDR2 YFSETQ. V was clipped by 0 bases and J by 4 bases, with 13 bases between them. CDR3: CASSLERGAPTGELFF. DNA for the CDR3: TGCGCCAGCAGCTTGGAAAGGGGGGCTCCCACCGGGGAGCTGTTTTTT.

The V gene is TRBV4-3, the J gene TRBJ2-3; no clear D. The CDR3 is 15 residues long. Germline loops: CDR1 LGHNA, CDR2 YSLEER. V lost 1 base to trimming and J lost 7 bases, with 15 bases between them. The CDR3 protein is CASSQATARVHTQYF. The CDR3 DNA reads TGCGCCAGCAGCCAAGCGACGGCCCGGGTACATACGCAGTATTTT.

This clonotype was seen a few times. The J gene is TRBJ2-3, the V gene TRBV29-1; perhaps TRBD2 as D (6 bases). From germline, CDR1 is SQVTM and CDR2 ANQGSEA. V lost 7 bases to trimming and J lost 2 bases, with 13 bases between them. CDR3 length: 13 amino acids. In DNA form, the CDR3 reads TGCAGCGGGGCGGGGCTGCCCACAGATACGCAGTATTTT. This gives the protein CSGAGLPTDTQYF.